The rows below give T cell receptor beta chains drawn from one sample of a study of CD8+ T cells in alopecia areata. Repertoires were generated with immunoSEQ multiplex PCR, while TCRdb's copy carries only in-frame clones and drops some. The table shows around 34,000 clones, with roughly 50% occurring only once. The source material was NKG2D-high CD8+ T cells sorted from blood. These receptors all stem from a human donor with alopecia areata. Both conserved end residues are part of each CDR3. A D gene is named only where the DNA matches it firmly. Some rows have no size entry. The others give once, few or many, or a class for an expanded clone.

- | TRBJ2-5 | - | TRBV7-9 | TGTGCCAGCCGCCAGGCCAACGGGGGGCGGAAAGAGACCCAGTACTTC | CASRQANGGRKETQYF
TRBD1 | TRBJ2-7 | - | TRBV2 | TGTGCCAGCAGGACAGGGGGGTTCTACGAGCAGTACTTC | CASRTGGFYEQYF
- | TRBJ2-5 | medium-sized | TRBV15 | TGTGCCACCAGCAGAGATTCCCCGCAAGAGACCCAGTACTTC | CATSRDSPQETQYF
- | TRBJ2-1 | - | TRBV7-8 | TGTGCCAGCAGCTTAGAGGTTCTGGGGGTCATCAATGAGCAGTTCTTC | CASSLEVLGVINEQFF
- | TRBJ1-3 | many | TRBV13 | TGTGCCAGCAGCTCGGGACGCTCCTCTGGAAACACCATATATTTT | CASSSGRSSGNTIYF
- | TRBJ2-1 | - | TRBV7-3 | TGTGCCAGCAGCTTAACTCCTAATGAGCAGTTCTTC | CASSLTPNEQFF
- | TRBJ2-7 | - | TRBV11-2 | TGTGCCAGCAGCGACCGCCCAGGGCACGAGCAGTACTTC | CASSDRPGHEQYF
- | TRBJ2-6 | few | TRBV7-2 | TGTGCCAGCAGCTTAGAGACCTCGAGGGCTGGGGCCAACGTCCTGACTTTC | CASSLETSRAGANVLTF
TRBD1 | TRBJ2-7 | few | TRBV28 | TGTGCCAGCAGCCCGAGGACAGGGGCGAGGTTAAGGCAGTACTTC | CASSPRTGARLRQYF
TRBD2 | TRBJ2-7 | - | TRBV19 | TGTGCCAGTAGTTGGGGGACTAGCGGGAGATTAAACGAGCAGTACTTC | CASSWGTSGRLNEQYF
- | TRBJ1-2 | once | TRBV9 | TGTGCCAGCAGCGTAGGAGGGTCCGGGAGTTTCTATGGCTACACCTTC | CASSVGGSGSFYGYTF
TRBD1 | TRBJ2-2 | once | TRBV4-1 | TGCGCCAGCAGCCAAGAATATGCCAGGGGGCACGGGGAGCTGTTTTTT | CASSQEYARGHGELFF
TRBD1 | TRBJ2-2 | large | TRBV7-9 | TGTGCCAGCAGCCCCTGGACAGGGTGGGCCGGGGAGCTGTTTTTT | CASSPWTGWAGELFF
TRBD1 | TRBJ1-2 | - | TRBV27 | TGTGCCACCATCAGGACAGGGATAGATGGCTACACCTTC | CATIRTGIDGYTF
TRBD1 | TRBJ2-3 | - | TRBV2 | TGTGCCAGCAAGGGACAGGGAACAGATACGCAGTATTTT | CASKGQGTDTQYF
TRBD1 | TRBJ2-7 | few | TRBV5-1 | TGCGCCAGCAGCTTGGCCCGGACAGGGTATACCCGCGAGCAGTACTTC | CASSLARTGYTREQYF
TRBD1 | TRBJ1-2 | - | TRBV9 | TGTGCCAGCAGCGCCCGGACAGGTCACGGCTACACCTTC | CASSARTGHGYTF
TRBD2 | TRBJ2-5 | medium-sized | TRBV5-1 | TGCGCCAGCAGCCAAACTAGCGACAACAACCAAGAGACCCAGTACTTC | CASSQTSDNNQETQYF
TRBD1 | TRBJ1-1 | few | TRBV19 | TGTGCCAGTAGTCCTCAGGGGGCCGGTACTGAAGCTTTCTTT | CASSPQGAGTEAFF
- | TRBJ2-7 | few | TRBV29-1 | TGCAGCGTTGTGTCGGGAGCCTACGAGCAGTACTTC | CSVVSGAYEQYF
- | TRBJ2-1 | few | TRBV7-9 | TGTGCCAGCAGCCATAGGGTAATTGAGCAGTTCTTC | CASSHRVIEQFF
- | TRBJ2-3 | - | TRBV28 | TGTGCCAGCAGGGGGCCTAATTCGCGGGGAGGCGCCGGAGATACGCAGTATTTT | CASRGPNSRGGAGDTQYF
TRBD2 | TRBJ2-7 | - | TRBV28 | TGTGCCAGCAGGGAAGGACTAGCGGTTTCCTACGAGCAGTACTTC | CASREGLAVSYEQYF
TRBD1 | TRBJ2-3 | - | TRBV28 | TGTGCCAGCAGTCCACAAGACAGGGTGGAGGATACGCAGTATTTT | CASSPQDRVEDTQYF
- | TRBJ2-7 | few | TRBV5-4 | TGTGCCAGCAGACCTCGGGGAGCCTCGGACGAGCAGTACTTC | CASRPRGASDEQYF
- | TRBJ1-2 | - | TRBV23-1 | TGCGCCAGCAGTCGCTACATGGGCTATGGCTACACCTTC | CASSRYMGYGYTF
- | TRBJ2-1 | - | TRBV2 | TGTGCCAGCAGTGAATATAGGAGGGGGCGCGATGAGCAGTTCTTC | CASSEYRRGRDEQFF
- | TRBJ2-7 | - | TRBV5-1 | TGCGCCAGCAGCAACGATGACAGTTACCTACGGACGGTTACCTACGAGCAGTACTTC | CASSNDDSYLRTVTYEQYF
- | TRBJ2-6 | - | TRBV5-1 | TGCGCCAGCAGCTTCCCCCTGGCAGCCGACTCTGGGGCCAACGTCCTGACTTTC | CASSFPLAADSGANVLTF
- | TRBJ2-7 | - | TRBV7-9 | TGTGCCAGCAGCTTAGCCGGGGGGCACTACGAGCAGTACTTC | CASSLAGGHYEQYF
- | TRBJ2-7 | - | TRBV9 | TGTGCCAGCAGCGTAGTAGGGGCGTCCTACGAGCAGTACTTC | CASSVVGASYEQYF
- | TRBJ2-7 | - | TRBV4-1 | TGCGCCAGCAGCCAAGTTCCGAGACCTAGCTACGAGCAGTACTTC | CASSQVPRPSYEQYF
TRBD2 | TRBJ2-1 | - | TRBV7-3 | TGTGCCAGCAGTCTAGCGGGGGGCTACAATGAGCAGTTCTTC | CASSLAGGYNEQFF
- | TRBJ2-7 | once | TRBV10-3 | TGTGCCATCAGTGGGCAGGTCCACGAGCAGTACTTC | CAISGQVHEQYF
- | TRBJ2-7 | few | TRBV7-9 | TGTGCCAGCAGCTTAGTCGACTACGAGCAGTACTTC | CASSLVDYEQYF
- | TRBJ2-5 | - | TRBV7-3 | TGTGCCAGCAGCTTACGGGTCGGAGAGACCCAGTACTTC | CASSLRVGETQYF
TRBD1 | TRBJ2-3 | - | TRBV7-2 | TGTGCCAGCAGCTCCAGACCGGGACAGGGGTGGGCAGATACGCAGTATTTT | CASSSRPGQGWADTQYF
- | TRBJ2-3 | - | TRBV4-1 | TGCGCCAGCAGCCAAGGACAGCGCACAGATACGCAGTATTTT | CASSQGQRTDTQYF
- | TRBJ1-2 | few | TRBV18 | TGTGCCAGCTCACTCCCGGACTGGAACTATGGCTACACCTTC | CASSLPDWNYGYTF
- | TRBJ2-1 | few | TRBV7-9 | TGTGCCAGCAGTTGGTCGAATGAGCAGTTCTTC | CASSWSNEQFF
- | TRBJ1-2 | - | TRBV27 | TGTGCCAGCGGGTGGCCCTCTTCCTATGGCCACACCTTC | CASGWPSSYGHTF
- | TRBJ1-1 | few | TRBV29-1 | TGCAGCGTTGAAGTTACAGGAGGAAAAGCTTTCTTT | CSVEVTGGKAFF
TRBD2 | TRBJ2-1 | few | TRBV19 | TGTGCCAGTAGTATCGCGACTAGCGGGAGGTACAATGAGCAGTTCTTC | CASSIATSGRYNEQFF
TRBD2 | TRBJ2-7 | - | TRBV15 | TGTGCCACCAGCAGAGTAGTTGGGAGGGCTGGGGAGCAGTACTTC | CATSRVVGRAGEQYF
TRBD1 | TRBJ1-2 | - | TRBV6-5 | TGTGCCAGCAGTTACGGGCAGGGGGCTGGCTATGGCTACACCTTC | CASSYGQGAGYGYTF
TRBD1 | TRBJ2-7 | - | TRBV7-9 | TGTGCCAGCAGCCACGGGGACAGGAGGGACGAGCAGTACTTC | CASSHGDRRDEQYF
- | TRBJ2-1 | few | TRBV5-1 | TGCGCCAGCAGCTCGGACATTAGCGCGGCGGGGGAGCAGTTCTTC | CASSSDISAAGEQFF